This T cell receptor (beta chain) was documented in a study of cytomegalovirus exposure and HLA in healthy donors. Notes on the study in general: Rare sequences made up most TCRs, while some public TCRs were found in many donors. Later work showed greater clonal expansion in HLA-associated TCR beta chains than in equally common others. TCR beta V- and J-gene trimming, according to a later analysis, was linked to a missense DCLRE1C variant. With high specificity and sensitivity, the classifier reportedly diagnosed cytomegalovirus status.

Use of 60 Vbeta and 13 Jbeta primers characterized the PCR. Clones were read by immunoSEQ multiplex PCR, and TCRdb kept only the in-frame ones, dropping some. Here the sample spans 150,000 to 250,000 clones, roughly 85% being singletons. With regard to this clone: Antigen unknown.

CDR1 is SGDLS and CDR2 is YYNGEE in the germline V gene. The CDR3 length is 14 residues. The V and J ends lost 0 bases and 7 bases respectively, with 11 bases between them. The specimen sequenced was PBMCs. The V and J genes are TRBV9 and TRBJ2-1; D perhaps matches TRBD2 (6 bases). The receptor comes from a woman in her fifties or sixties in good health and CMV-seronegative. CDR3 loop: CASSVAGEGNEQFF. The CDR3 DNA follows: TGTGCCAGCAGCGTAGCGGGAGAGGGGAATGAGCAGTTCTTC.